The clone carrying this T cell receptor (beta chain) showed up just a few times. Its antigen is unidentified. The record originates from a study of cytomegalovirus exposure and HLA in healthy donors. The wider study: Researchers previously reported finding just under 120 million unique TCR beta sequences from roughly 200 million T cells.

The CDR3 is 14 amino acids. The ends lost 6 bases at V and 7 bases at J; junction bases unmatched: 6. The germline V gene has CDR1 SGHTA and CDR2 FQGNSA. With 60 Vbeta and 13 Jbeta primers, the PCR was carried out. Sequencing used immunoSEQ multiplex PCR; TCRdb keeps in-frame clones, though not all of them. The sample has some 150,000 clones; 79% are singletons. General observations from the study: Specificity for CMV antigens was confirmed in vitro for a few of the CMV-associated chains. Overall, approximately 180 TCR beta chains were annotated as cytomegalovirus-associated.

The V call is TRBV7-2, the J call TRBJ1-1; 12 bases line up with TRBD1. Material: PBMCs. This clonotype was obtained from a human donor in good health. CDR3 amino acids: CASRQGTGGIEAFF. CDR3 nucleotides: TGTGCCAGCAGACAAGGGACAGGGGGCATTGAAGCTTTCTTT.